This T cell receptor (beta chain) was retrieved from a study of T cell changes during pregnancy in multiple sclerosis. Repertoires were generated with immunoSEQ multiplex PCR, while TCRdb's copy carries only in-frame clones and drops some. The sample lists tens of thousands of clones; around nine tenths were seen once. The CDR3 is made up of 14 amino acids. The trim removed 2 bases at V and 4 bases at J, leaving 5 bases unmatched. The germline gives CDR1 GTSNPN, CDR2 SVGIG (reference sequence). The chain carries TRBV30 and TRBJ2-7; 10 bases agree with TRBD2. The input for sequencing was peripheral blood, taken after pregnancy. The source of this sequence is a female donor in good health, enrolled as a control in a pregnancy study. Written as DNA, the CDR3 is TGTGCCTGGAGTTGGGGACTAGCGAGGTACGAGCAGTACTTC. Translating gives CAWSWGLARYEQYF.